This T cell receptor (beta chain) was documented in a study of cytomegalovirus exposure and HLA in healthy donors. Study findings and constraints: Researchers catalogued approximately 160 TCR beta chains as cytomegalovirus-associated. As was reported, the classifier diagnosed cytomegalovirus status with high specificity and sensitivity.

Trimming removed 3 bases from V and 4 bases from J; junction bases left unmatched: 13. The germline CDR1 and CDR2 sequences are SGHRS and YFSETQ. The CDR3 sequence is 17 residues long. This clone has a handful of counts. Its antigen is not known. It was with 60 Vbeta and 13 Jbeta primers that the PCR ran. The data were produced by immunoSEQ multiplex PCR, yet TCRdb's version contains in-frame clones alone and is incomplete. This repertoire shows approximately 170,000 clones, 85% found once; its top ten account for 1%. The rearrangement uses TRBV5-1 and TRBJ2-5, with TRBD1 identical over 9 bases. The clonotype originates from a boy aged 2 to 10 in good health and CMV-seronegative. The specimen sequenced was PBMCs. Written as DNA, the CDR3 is TGCGCCAGCAGCTCCGGGACAGGGTCGATGGCATTAGAGACCCAGTACTTC. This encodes CASSSGTGSMALETQYF.